This record concerns one T cell receptor (beta chain) sequence. The data originate from a study of blood T cell repertoires in COVID-19. Study-level information: Sources were T cells, B-cell-depleted T cells, or PBMCs; the material itself was cDNA or gDNA.

Clones were read by immunoSEQ multiplex PCR, and TCRdb kept only the in-frame ones, dropping some. The sample records approximately 490,000 clones, less than 90% being singletons. Individuals drawn from under 30 US areas were about 18 to 89 years old. The sequence derives from an older woman who had recovered from COVID-19. The sequencing sample was made of PBMCs or T cells enriched from blood (not recorded which).

The CDR3 region is CASSWGVNTEAFF. The DNA for the CDR3 is TGTGCCAGTAGTTGGGGGGTGAACACTGAAGCTTTCTTT. V and J are TRBV19 and TRBJ1-1; the D gene is possibly TRBD1 (5 bases). Trimming removed 5 bases at V and 0 bases at J, with 7 bases between. Germline assignment: CDR1 LNHDA and CDR2 SQIVND (reference sequence). This CDR3 contains 13 residues.